These 29 T cell receptor beta chains originate from one sample sequenced in a study of cytomegalovirus exposure and HLA in healthy donors. The primer mix had 60 Vbeta and 13 Jbeta primers. TCRdb's copy holds only in-frame clones and misses some; the assay was immunoSEQ multiplex PCR. The sample shows fewer than 200,000 clones, roughly 79% of them seen only once. The sample consisted of PBMCs. The receptor source for this set is a woman between 50 and 59 years old in good health and CMV-seronegative.

The J gene is TRBJ2-3, the V gene TRBV5-1; 9 bases match TRBD2. J lost 0 bases, V lost 6 bases, and 5 bases had no gene match. The germline V gene has CDR1 SGHRS and CDR2 YFSETQ. This CDR3 is 15 amino acids long. The CDR3 sequence is CASISGGYSTDTQYF. CDR3 nucleotides: TGCGCCAGCATAAGCGGGGGGTATAGCACAGATACGCAGTATTTT.

The rearrangement uses TRBV27 and TRBJ1-2; 7 bases fit TRBD1. The CDR3 consists of 13 residues. Germline trimming cut 7 bases from V and 5 bases from J; bases unmatched to any gene: 7. Per the germline V gene, CDR1 is MNHEY and CDR2 is SMNVEV (reference sequence). As DNA, the CDR3 is TGTGCCAGCACCCCGACAGGGAATTATGGCTACACCTTC. It yields the protein CASTPTGNYGYTF.

The chain is built from TRBV30 and TRBJ2-1; D ambiguous. The V end was cut by 5 bases, the J end by 5 bases, with 10 bases between. The CDR3 totals 12 residues. Germline CDR1 is GTSNPN and CDR2 is SVGIG (reference sequence). Here the CDR3 reads CAWEENNNEQFF. In DNA, the CDR3 is TGTGCCTGGGAGGAGAACAACAATGAGCAGTTCTTC.

This clone has just a few counts. The rearrangement uses TRBV7-2 and TRBJ2-5, with 11 nucleotides matching TRBD2. After removal of 5 bases from V and 5 bases from J, the junction contained 16 bases not matched to a gene. Germline loops: CDR1 SGHTA, CDR2 FQGNSA. The CDR3 has 18 residues. CDR3 DNA: TGTGCCAGCAGCCCGATGGGACTAGCGGTCAGAGGACAGGAGACCCAGTACTTC. It codes for CASSPMGLAVRGQETQYF.

The chain employs TRBV4-3 and TRBJ2-2, with D possibly being TRBD1 (6 bases). This CDR3 has 15 amino acids. V was shortened by 5 bases and J by 0 bases, with 10 bases between the two germline ends. Per the germline V gene, CDR1 is LGHNA and CDR2 is YSLEER. As DNA, the CDR3 is TGCGCCAGCAGCTTTGGACAGACGAACACCGGGGAGCTGTTTTTT. Its translation is CASSFGQTNTGELFF.

This clone was observed a single time. The chain recombines TRBV5-1 with TRBJ2-3; TRBD2 matches 9 bases. V was clipped by 0 bases and J by 3 bases; unmatched bases: 8. The CDR3 totals 17 residues. Germline lookup yields CDR1 SGHRS and CDR2 YFSETQ. The CDR3 nucleotides read TGCGCCAGCAGCTTGGGGGCGGGAGGGCCCTCAACAGATACGCAGTATTTT. It encodes CASSLGAGGPSTDTQYF.

The chain carries TRBV6-5 and TRBJ1-2, with TRBD1 matching 12 bases. Germline V gene data show CDR1 as MNHEY and CDR2 as SVGAGI. V was pared by 4 bases and J by 7 bases, with 7 bases of the junction left unmatched. The CDR3 has 15 residues. CDR3 bases: TGTGCCAGCAGTTTTCAGGGGGACAGGGGGCTTGGCTACACCTTC. Amino acids: CASSFQGDRGLGYTF.

This rearrangement joins TRBV29-1 to TRBJ1-1; TRBD1 matches 8 bases. V dropped 5 bases and J dropped 3; count of bases not matched to a gene: 17. In germline, CDR1 is SQVTM, CDR2 ANQGSEA. The CDR3 is made up of 17 amino acids. The CDR3 DNA follows: TGCAGCGTTCTCCGGTGGCGCCAGGGGGCGCGATACACTGAAGCTTTCTTT. It codes for CSVLRWRQGARYTEAFF.

CDR3 bases: TGCGCCAGCAGTGAGCGACAGGGAAGTGGAAACACCATATATTTT. Encoded protein: CASSERQGSGNTIYF. V is TRBV10-2 and J is TRBJ1-3, with 7 bases that match TRBD1. Germline V gene data show CDR1 as WSHSY and CDR2 as SAAADI. The CDR3 spans 15 residues. Losses at the gene ends were 2 bases for V and 3 bases for J; bases not matched to a gene: 4.

This sequence joins TRBV9 and TRBJ1-1; no clear D gene. This CDR3 spans 15 amino acids. Trimming removed 0 bases from V and 7 bases from J, with 16 bases in between. CDR1 and CDR2 (germline): SGDLS, YYNGEE. CDR3 coding DNA: TGTGCCAGCAGCGTAGAGGGTACCCTCGAGGGTGAAGCTTTCTTT. Its translation is CASSVEGTLEGEAFF.

This chain joins TRBV5-4 and TRBJ1-1, with D tentatively TRBD1 (5 bases). Germline CDR1 SGHNT, CDR2 YYREEE (reference sequence). V was cut by 0 bases and J by 4 bases, with 10 bases left in between. CDR3 length: 14 amino acids. The CDR3 coding sequence is TGTGCCAGCAGCTTGGGAAGGGGTTCCACTGAAGCTTTCTTT. It specifies CASSLGRGSTEAFF.

The rearrangement joins TRBV11-2 to TRBJ2-2, with TRBD2 identical over 7 bases. CDR3 size: 16 residues. Germline loops: CDR1 SGHAT, CDR2 FQNNGV. V lost 3 bases and J lost 9; bases outside the gene matches: 13. In DNA form, the CDR3 reads TGTGCCAGCAGCTTTAAGAGAGGGGAGGGAGGATGGGAGCTGTTTTTT. Translating gives CASSFKRGEGGWELFF. Variable domain in full (rest from reference TRBV11-2 and TRBJ2-2): EAGVAQSPRYKIIEKRQSVAFWCNPISGHATLYWYQQILGQGPKLLIQFQNNGVVDDSQLPKDRFSAERLKGVDSTLKIQPAKLEDSAVYLCASSFKRGEGGWELFFGEGSRLTVL.

As to this clone: This same CDR3 is encoded by further DNA sequences in the sample. V and J are TRBV19 and TRBJ1-2, with a tentative D call TRBD1 (6 bases). Germline V gene lookup returns CDR1 LNHDA and CDR2 SQIVND (reference sequence). The length of the CDR3 is 15 residues. V was cut by 11 bases and J by 1 base, with 20 bases left in between. For the CDR3, the DNA is TGTGCCTGCCGGGACACACATCCCGTTAACTATGGCTACACCTTC. Protein: CACRDTHPVNYGYTF.

This clone was observed a few times. This chain joins TRBV27 and TRBJ2-7; 9 nucleotides align to TRBD2. Germline CDR1 is MNHEY and CDR2 is SMNVEV (reference sequence). V trimming: 4 bases; J trimming: 2 bases; junction bases outside the gene matches: 6. CDR3 length equals 15 residues. CDR3 protein: CASSSGTSFPYEQYF. CDR3 sequence (DNA): TGTGCCAGCAGTTCCGGGACTAGCTTCCCCTACGAGCAGTACTTC.

This clone appeared once. The chain recombines TRBV5-1 with TRBJ1-1; maybe TRBD1 (6 bases). CDR3 length: 15 residues. In germline, CDR1 is SGHRS, CDR2 YFSETQ. The V and J ends lost 5 bases and 6 bases respectively, with 20 bases between them. The chain's CDR3 is CASSSTGLGTPEAFF. In DNA form, the CDR3 reads TGCGCCAGCAGTTCCACAGGGTTGGGAACCCCTGAAGCTTTCTTT.

This sequence joins TRBV18 and TRBJ2-7; 8 positions match TRBD2. CDR1 is KGHSH and CDR2 is LQKENI in the germline V gene. This CDR3 comprises 14 residues. V was pared by 6 bases and J by 2 bases, with 6 bases of the junction left unmatched. This CDR3 is CASSQSSGTYEQYF. DNA of the CDR3: TGTGCCAGCTCCCAGAGTAGCGGGACCTACGAGCAGTACTTC.

This clone appeared a few times. Other nucleotide sequences from this sample produce the same CDR3. The chain couples TRBV19 to TRBJ1-4, with unresolved D. The CDR3 extends over 14 amino acids. The ends were cut back, 5 bases at V and 7 bases at J, with 14 bases in the middle. Germline V lookup: CDR1 LNHDA, CDR2 SQIVND (reference sequence). CDR3 nucleotides: TGTGCCAGTAGTTCGGGAGAGCGGGGTGAAAAACTGTTTTTT. It codes for CASSSGERGEKLFF.

J is TRBJ2-3 and V is TRBV29-1, with 12 positions matching TRBD2. Per germline, CDR1 SQVTM and CDR2 ANQGSEA. The CDR3 consists of 12 residues. Unmatched junction bases numbered 2, after V lost 7 bases and J lost 6 bases. CDR3 sequence reads: CSAGTSGDTQYF. DNA of the CDR3: TGCAGCGCCGGGACTAGCGGGGATACGCAGTATTTT.

This clone came up a few times. The gene calls are TRBV19 and TRBJ1-4; 10 bases agree with TRBD1. This CDR3 contains 14 residues. Trimming cost V 4 bases and J 4 bases; bases outside gene matches: 0. Germline CDR1 reads LNHDA; CDR2 reads SQIVND (reference sequence). Here the CDR3 DNA reads TGTGCCAGTAGTAGGGACAGGGGTAATGAAAAACTGTTTTTT. Residues: CASSRDRGNEKLFF.

This clone was counted a single time. The chain joins TRBV5-1 to TRBJ1-1; D not certain. CDR3 length: 15 amino acids. Germline-derived CDR1 and CDR2 are SGHRS and YFSETQ. The V gene lost 0 bases and the J gene lost 6 bases, with 15 bases spanning the gap. The CDR3 nucleotides are TGCGCCAGCAGCTTGGAAGGAGGGAGAGCGGCTGAAGCTTTCTTT. Translating it yields CASSLEGGRAAEAFF.

The chain has TRBV30 and TRBJ2-7; D perhaps matches TRBD2 (6 bases). V was pared by 3 bases and J by 1 base, with 13 bases between. Germline assignment: CDR1 GTSNPN and CDR2 SVGIG (reference sequence). The CDR3 is made up of 14 amino acids. The CDR3 bases are TGTGCCTGGAGGGGGGGAGTGCCGTCCTACGAGCAGTACTTC. Protein sequence: CAWRGGVPSYEQYF.

This chain uses TRBV11-2 with TRBJ2-2; 13 nucleotides align to TRBD2. J gave up 4 bases and V 3 bases, and 8 bases lay outside the gene matches. This CDR3 comprises 18 residues. Germline lookup yields CDR1 SGHAT and CDR2 FQNNGV. The CDR3: CASSFGLAGALGTGELFF. CDR3 in DNA: TGTGCCAGCAGCTTTGGACTAGCGGGGGCCTTGGGCACCGGGGAGCTGTTTTTT.

The table lists this clone with a count of one. J is TRBJ1-5 and V is TRBV2, with TRBD1 as a possible D gene (5 bases). The CDR3 spans 14 residues. Trimming shortened V by 4 bases and J by 3 bases, and 10 bases separated the two germline ends. CDR1 SNHLY and CDR2 FYNNEI come from the germline V gene. The DNA of the CDR3 is TGTGCCAGCAGTGTCAGGGTGGACAATCAGCCCCAGCATTTT. This translates into CASSVRVDNQPQHF.

V usage is TRBV30 and J usage is TRBJ1-2; D unclear. Germline CDR1 is GTSNPN and CDR2 is SVGIG (reference sequence). Trimming took 0 bases from V and 7 from J, leaving 12 bases between them. This CDR3 has 13 amino acids. The CDR3 DNA sequence: TGTGCCTGGAGTGTACTTTCACGGGTTGGCTACACCTTC. Translating gives CAWSVLSRVGYTF.

This clone was seen just once. The V and J genes are TRBV28 and TRBJ2-7; tentative D call: TRBD1 (5 bases). Germline-derived CDR1 and CDR2 are MDHEN and SYDVKM. With 7 bases removed from V and 3 bases from J, the gap between germline ends came to 13 bases. The CDR3 totals 13 residues. CDR3 protein: CASTRTYVYEQYF. CDR3 coding DNA: TGTGCCAGCACCCGGACATACGTCTACGAGCAGTACTTC.

J is TRBJ2-1 and V is TRBV13; 12 bases line up with TRBD1. The CDR3 is 15 amino acids. Germline V CDR1 and CDR2: PRHDT, FYEKMQ (reference sequence). J lost 8 bases, V lost 4 bases, and 6 bases had no gene match. The CDR3 reads CASSSPGQGAYEQFF. In nucleotides, the CDR3 is TGTGCCAGCAGCTCGCCGGGACAGGGGGCCTATGAGCAGTTCTTC.

Worth noting for this clone: The CDR3 ends on some other residue instead of the conserved phenylalanine or tryptophan, so this is likely a read error. No DNA is shown, since the ends of the CDR3 on it are uncertain; the CDR3 is the one TCRdb lists. This chain links TRBV19 with TRBJ1-3; the table's D call, TRBD1, has no DNA check behind it. The germline CDR1 and CDR2 sequences are LNHDA and SQIVND (reference sequence). The CDR3 extends over 14 residues, inclusive of both ends. The CDR3: CASSITRTGVHSFP.

The genes are TRBV10-1 and TRBJ2-2; 8 bases are shared with TRBD1. Losses at the gene ends were 3 bases for V and 3 bases for J; bases not matched to a gene: 3. The CDR3 sequence is 15 residues long. CDR1 is WNHNN and CDR2 is SYGVQD in the germline V gene (reference sequence). CDR3 region: CASSEARGHTGELFF. The CDR3 DNA reads TGCGCCAGCAGTGAAGCCAGGGGGCACACCGGGGAGCTGTTTTTT.

The chain is built from TRBV15 and TRBJ2-7; D unresolved. CDR3 size: 14 residues. CDR1 LNHNV and CDR2 YYDKDF come from the germline V gene (reference sequence). Deletions cut 1 base from V and 5 bases from J, with 12 bases between. The CDR3 here is CATSRADNRDEQYF. In DNA form, the CDR3 reads TGTGCCACCAGCAGAGCCGACAATCGAGACGAGCAGTACTTC.